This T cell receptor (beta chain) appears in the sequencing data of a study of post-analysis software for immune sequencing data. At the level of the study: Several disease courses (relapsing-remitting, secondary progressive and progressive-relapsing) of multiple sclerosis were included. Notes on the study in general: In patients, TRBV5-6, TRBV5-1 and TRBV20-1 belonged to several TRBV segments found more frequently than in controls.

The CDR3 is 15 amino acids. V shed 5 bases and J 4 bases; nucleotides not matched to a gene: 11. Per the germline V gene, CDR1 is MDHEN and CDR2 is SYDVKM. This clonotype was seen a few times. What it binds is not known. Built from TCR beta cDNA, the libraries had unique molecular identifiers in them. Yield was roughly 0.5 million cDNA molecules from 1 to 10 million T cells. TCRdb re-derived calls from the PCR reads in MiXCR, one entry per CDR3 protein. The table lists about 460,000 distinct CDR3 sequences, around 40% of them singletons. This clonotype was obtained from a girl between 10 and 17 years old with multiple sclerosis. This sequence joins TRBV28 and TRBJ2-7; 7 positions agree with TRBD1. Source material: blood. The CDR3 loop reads CASSPVYRGNYEQYF. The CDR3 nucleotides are TGTGCCAGCAGTCCAGTCTACAGGGGCAATTACGAGCAGTACTTC.